The rows below give T cell receptor beta chains drawn from one sample of a study of T cell repertoires in cytomegalovirus infection. Each CDR3 protein is one row after TCRdb ran MiXCR on the reads. The sample records 700,000 to 850,000 distinct CDR3 sequences, approximately 32% being singletons. Their antigens remain unidentified. The specimen comprised cultured CD8+ T cells from PBMCs, sampled from culture after CMV antigen stimulation. These receptor sequences come from a human donor in good health (CMV status not recorded). Some clones in this sample may be carry-over from other donors' samples. The CDR3 runs from the conserved cysteine through the conserved F or W.

J: TRBJ2-1
V: TRBV14
CDR3: CASRERGSSYNEQFF

J: TRBJ1-2
V: TRBV9
CDR3: CASSATQGGIYGYTF

J: TRBJ2-3
V: TRBV4-3
CDR3: CASSDGQGSTDTQYF

J: TRBJ2-1
V: TRBV12-3/TRBV12-4
CDR3: CASSRKQGADNEQFF

J: TRBJ2-1
V: TRBV12-3/TRBV12-4
CDR3: CASSYDRDNEQFF

J: TRBJ2-1
V: TRBV6-5
CDR3: CASSYPKSRGGIEQFF

J: TRBJ2-3
V: TRBV13
CDR3: CASSSSEGDTQYF

J: TRBJ1-1
V: TRBV6-5
CDR3: CASSYSSQNTEAFF

J: TRBJ2-3
V: TRBV2
CDR3: CASSEPRGQGFGTQYF

J: TRBJ2-7
V: TRBV5-6
CDR3: CASSYTNFYEQYF